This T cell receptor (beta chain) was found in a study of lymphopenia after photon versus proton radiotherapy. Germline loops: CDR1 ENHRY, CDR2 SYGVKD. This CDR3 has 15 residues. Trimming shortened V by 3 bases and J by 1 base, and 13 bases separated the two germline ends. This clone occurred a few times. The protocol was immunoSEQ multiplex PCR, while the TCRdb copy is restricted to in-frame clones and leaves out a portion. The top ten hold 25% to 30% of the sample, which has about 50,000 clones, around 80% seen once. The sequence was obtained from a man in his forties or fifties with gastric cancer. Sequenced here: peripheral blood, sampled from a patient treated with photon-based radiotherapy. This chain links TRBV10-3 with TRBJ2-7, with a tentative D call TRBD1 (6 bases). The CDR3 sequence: CAISDPGQTSYEQYF. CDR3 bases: TGTGCCATCAGTGACCCCGGACAGACATCCTACGAGCAGTACTTC.